This TCR beta chain comes out of a study of identical twins. MiXCR, applied by TCRdb to the 5' RACE reads, yields one record per CDR3 protein. The table has 430,000 or so distinct CDR3 sequences, roughly 24% seen once; the top ten hold over 2.5%. As regards this clonotype: Its specificity is not known.

Overall study results and limits: Cross-sectional statistics, not tracking of the same donors, supported the conclusions.

The V gene's germline CDR1 is ENHRY and CDR2 SYGVKD. V gave up 0 bases and J gave up 6 bases, with 11 bases separating them. This CDR3 spans 14 amino acids. These data also formed part of another study, on T cells expressing NK-cell markers.

The sequencing sample was made of CD4+ T cells sorted from blood. The chain joins TRBV10-3 to TRBJ1-2; the D is unclear. This TCR came from a woman aged 18-29 years in good health. This CDR3 reads CAISESSSWDGYTF. CDR3 DNA sequence: TGTGCCATCAGTGAGTCTTCCAGCTGGGATGGCTACACCTTC.